Following are 13 T cell receptor beta chains from one sample sequenced in a study of monozygotic twins with inflammatory bowel disease. Reprocessing the 5' RACE reads, TCRdb reports a single entry for every CDR3 protein and omits DNA. The sample spans approximately 160,000 distinct CDR3 sequences; the ten largest clones claim 6.5% to 9%. The material sequenced was blood. The receptors were sampled from a human donor with ulcerative colitis or Crohn's disease, or a healthy co-twin of an affected twin (not recorded which).

The chain joins TRBV5-5 to TRBJ2-2; TCRdb returns TRBD1, unconfirmable since there is no DNA. CDR3 size: 14 residues. Looked up from germline, CDR1 is SGHKS and CDR2 is YYEKEE (reference sequence). CDR3: CAWRDRDNTGELFF.

This chain connects TRBV30 to TRBJ1-1; the TCRdb call, TRBD1, lacks DNA for checking. CDR3 size: 14 residues. The germline V gene encodes CDR1 GTSNPN and CDR2 SVGIG (reference sequence). This CDR3 is CAWSPGVGNTEAFF.

The CDR3 is CSARPGVRTGELFF. The chain uses TRBV20-1 and TRBJ2-2; TCRdb calls TRBD2, which cannot be checked without DNA. CDR3 length: 14 amino acids. Germline CDR1 DFQATT, CDR2 SNEGSKA (reference sequence).

This chain connects TRBV2 to TRBJ1-5. CDR1 SNHLY and CDR2 FYNNEI come from the germline V gene. CDR3 size: 13 residues. The CDR3 here is CASRESRNLPQHF.

The rearrangement uses TRBV7-6 and TRBJ2-7; the D gene TCRdb calls, TRBD1, cannot be checked with no DNA. The CDR3 runs to 16 residues. Germline-derived CDR1 and CDR2 are SGHVS and FNYEAQ. The CDR3 reads CASRIPTGKEPYEQYF.

The chain employs TRBV5-6 and TRBJ2-3. CDR3 length: 12 amino acids. Germline assignment: CDR1 SGHDT and CDR2 YYEEEE. CDR3 residues: CASSYPKYTQYF. Filled out from reference TRBV5-6 and TRBJ2-3, the complete variable domain reads DAGVTQSPTHLIKTRGQQVTLRCSPKSGHDTVSWYQQALGQGPQFIFQYYEEEERQRGNFPDRFSGHQFPNYSSELNVNALLLGDSALYLCASSYPKYTQYFGPGTRLTVL.

The chain links TRBV14 to TRBJ2-6. The CDR3 covers 17 residues. Germline V gives CDR1 SGHDN, CDR2 FVKESK. CDR3 protein: CASSQDVRSSGANVLTF.

The chain employs TRBV12-3 or TRBV12-4 and TRBJ2-7; without DNA, the TCRdb call of TRBD1 cannot be checked. CDR3 length: 16 amino acids. CDR3 sequence reads: CASSLFPGTGGYEQYF.

The chain combines TRBV7-2 with TRBJ2-3; TCRdb designates TRBD1, a call that cannot be tested without DNA. This CDR3 region has 17 residues. Germline CDR1 is SGHTA and CDR2 is FQGNSA. The CDR3 loop is CASSLKSGGSYTDTQYF.

The chain uses TRBV2 and TRBJ1-5. The CDR3 extends over 14 amino acids. CDR1 SNHLY and CDR2 FYNNEI come from the germline V gene. The CDR3 protein is CASRPTSGNQPQHF. The full variable domain, its missing parts supplied by reference TRBV2 and TRBJ1-5, is EPEVTQTPSHQVTQMGQEVILRCVPISNHLYFYWYRQILGQKVEFLVSFYNNEISEKSEIFDDQFSVERPDGSNFTLKIRSTKLEDSAMYFCASRPTSGNQPQHFGDGTRLSIL.

V gene TRBV18 combines with J gene TRBJ2-5; the D call of TRBD2 rests on TCRdb alone, since no DNA is present to check it. CDR1 is KGHSH, CDR2 LQKENI, per germline. The CDR3 runs to 15 residues. CDR3: CASSPLGLEGGAQYF.

The CDR3 sequence is CASSLTGGGTEAFF. The chain couples TRBV5-1 to TRBJ1-1; the D gene TCRdb calls, TRBD1, cannot be checked with no DNA. The CDR3 extends over 14 amino acids. Germline CDR1 is SGHRS and CDR2 is YFSETQ.

The chain employs TRBV29-1 and TRBJ2-1; TCRdb picks TRBD2, but there is no DNA to check that call. The CDR3 runs to 17 residues. Per germline, CDR1 SQVTM and CDR2 ANQGSEA. Here the CDR3 reads CSVGWLAGGTAYNEQFF.